This T cell receptor beta chain was identified during a study of neurological immune-mediated disorders. At least ten counts were recorded for this clonotype. CDR1 and CDR2 from the germline V gene are SEHNR and FQNEAQ (reference sequence). The CDR3 consists of 14 residues. V gave up 1 base and J gave up 1 base, with 8 bases separating them. TCRdb analysed the 5' RACE reads with MiXCR anew, one entry per CDR3 protein. The repertoire holds 95,000 to 150,000 distinct CDR3 sequences, roughly 3.2% seen once, with about 1.2% in the top ten. Source material: PBMCs. This sequence originates from a woman under 40 with multiple sclerosis. This sequence joins TRBV7-9 and TRBJ2-7; D is unclear. CDR3 region: CASSLDIRSYEQYF. The CDR3 DNA reads TGTGCCAGCAGCTTAGACATCAGATCCTACGAGCAGTACTTC.